A single TCR beta chain is shown here with its context. Unmatched junction bases numbered 3, after V lost 6 bases and J lost 0 bases. The CDR3 loop spans 15 amino acids. Per the germline V gene, CDR1 is ENHRY and CDR2 is SYGVKD. Libraries were prepared by immunoSEQ multiplex PCR; TCRdb keeps only in-frame clonotypes and omits some of them. Here the sample spans roughly 45,000 clones, roughly 85% being singletons. This sample was included in a study of blood T cell repertoires in COVID-19. The source is a human donor in a cohort sampled during active COVID-19. The V call is TRBV10-3, the J call TRBJ2-3, with TRBD2 identical over 10 bases. Sequencing input: peripheral blood. For the CDR3, the DNA is TGTGCCATCAGGGCTAGCGGGGGTAGCACAGATACGCAGTATTTT. Translated: CAIRASGGSTDTQYF.